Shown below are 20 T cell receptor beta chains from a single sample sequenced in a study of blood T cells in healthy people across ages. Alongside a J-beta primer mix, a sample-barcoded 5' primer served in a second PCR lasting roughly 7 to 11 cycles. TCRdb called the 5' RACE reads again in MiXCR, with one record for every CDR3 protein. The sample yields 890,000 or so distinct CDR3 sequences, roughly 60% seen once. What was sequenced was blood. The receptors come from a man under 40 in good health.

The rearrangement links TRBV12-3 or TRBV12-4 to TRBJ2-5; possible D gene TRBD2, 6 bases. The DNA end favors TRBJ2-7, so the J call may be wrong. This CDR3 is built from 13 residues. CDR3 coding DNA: TGTGCCAGCAGTGTTATAGCGGAGTACGAGCAGTACTTC. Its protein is CASSVIAEYEQYF.

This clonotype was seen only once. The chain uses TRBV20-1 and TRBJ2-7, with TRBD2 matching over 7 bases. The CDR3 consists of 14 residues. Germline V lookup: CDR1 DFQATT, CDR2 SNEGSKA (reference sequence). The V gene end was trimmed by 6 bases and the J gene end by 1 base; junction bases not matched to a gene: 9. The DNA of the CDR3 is TGCAGTGCCACTCTAGCGGTTTTTTCCTACGAGCAGTACTTC. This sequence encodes CSATLAVFSYEQYF.

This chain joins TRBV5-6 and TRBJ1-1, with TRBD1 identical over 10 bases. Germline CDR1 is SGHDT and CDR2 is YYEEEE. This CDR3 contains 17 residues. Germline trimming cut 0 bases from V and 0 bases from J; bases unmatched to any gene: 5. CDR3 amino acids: CASSLDRDRGMNTEAFF. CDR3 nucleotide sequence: TGTGCCAGCAGCTTGGACAGGGACAGGGGAATGAACACTGAAGCTTTCTTT.

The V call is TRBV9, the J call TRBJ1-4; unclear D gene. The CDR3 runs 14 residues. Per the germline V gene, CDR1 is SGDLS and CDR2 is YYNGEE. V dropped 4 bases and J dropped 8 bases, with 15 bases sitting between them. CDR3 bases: TGTGCCAGCAGCCTTTCGACGGACGGCGAAAAACTGTTTTTT. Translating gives CASSLSTDGEKLFF.

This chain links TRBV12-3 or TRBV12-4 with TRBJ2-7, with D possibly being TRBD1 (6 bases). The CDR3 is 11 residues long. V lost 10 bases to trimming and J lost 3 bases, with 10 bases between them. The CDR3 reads CATSTGYEQYF. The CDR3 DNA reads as TGTGCCACGTCGACAGGCTACGAGCAGTACTTC.

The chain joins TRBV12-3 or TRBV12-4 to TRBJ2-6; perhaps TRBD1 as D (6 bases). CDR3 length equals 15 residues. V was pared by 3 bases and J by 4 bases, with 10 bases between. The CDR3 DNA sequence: TGTGCCAGCAGTTTTACAGGGTACGGGGCCAACGTCCTGACTTTC. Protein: CASSFTGYGANVLTF.

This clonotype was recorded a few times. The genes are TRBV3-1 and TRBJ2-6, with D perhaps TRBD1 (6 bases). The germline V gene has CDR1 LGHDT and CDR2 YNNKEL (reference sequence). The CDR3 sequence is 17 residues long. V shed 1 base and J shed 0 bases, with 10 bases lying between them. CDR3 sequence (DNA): TGTGCCAGCAGCCAAGGGCAGGGGCCCTCTGGGGCCAACGTCCTGACTTTC. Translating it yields CASSQGQGPSGANVLTF.

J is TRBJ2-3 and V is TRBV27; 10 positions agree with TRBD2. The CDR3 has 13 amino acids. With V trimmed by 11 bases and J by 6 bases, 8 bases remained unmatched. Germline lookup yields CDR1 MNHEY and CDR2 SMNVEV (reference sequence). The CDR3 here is CAARTSGGDTQYF. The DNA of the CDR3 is TGTGCCGCCCGGACTAGCGGTGGGGATACGCAGTATTTT.

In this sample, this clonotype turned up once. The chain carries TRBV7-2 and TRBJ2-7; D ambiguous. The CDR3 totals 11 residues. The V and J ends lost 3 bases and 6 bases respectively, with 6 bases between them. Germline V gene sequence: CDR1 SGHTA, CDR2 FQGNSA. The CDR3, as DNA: TGTGCCAGCAGCTTTTCACTCGAGCAGTACTTC. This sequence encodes CASSFSLEQYF.

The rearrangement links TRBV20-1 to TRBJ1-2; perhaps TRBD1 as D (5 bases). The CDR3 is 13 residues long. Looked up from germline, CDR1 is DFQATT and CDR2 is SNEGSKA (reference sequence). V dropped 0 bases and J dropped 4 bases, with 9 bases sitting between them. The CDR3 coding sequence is TGCAGTGCTAGAGATGTGGGGGTCTATGGCTACACCTTC. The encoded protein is CSARDVGVYGYTF.

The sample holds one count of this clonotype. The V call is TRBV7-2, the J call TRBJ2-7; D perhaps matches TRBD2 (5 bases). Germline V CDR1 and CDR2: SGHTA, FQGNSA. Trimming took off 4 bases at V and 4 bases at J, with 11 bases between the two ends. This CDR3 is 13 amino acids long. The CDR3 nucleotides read TGTGCCAGCAGCTGGGCCGACTATTACGAGCAGTACTTC. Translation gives CASSWADYYEQYF.

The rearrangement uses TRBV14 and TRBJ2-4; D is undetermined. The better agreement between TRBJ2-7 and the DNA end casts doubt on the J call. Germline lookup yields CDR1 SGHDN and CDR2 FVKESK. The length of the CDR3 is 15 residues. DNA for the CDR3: TGTGCCAGCAGCCAAGATCCCCGTTACCGCTACGAGCAGTACTTC. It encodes CASSQDPRYRYEQYF.

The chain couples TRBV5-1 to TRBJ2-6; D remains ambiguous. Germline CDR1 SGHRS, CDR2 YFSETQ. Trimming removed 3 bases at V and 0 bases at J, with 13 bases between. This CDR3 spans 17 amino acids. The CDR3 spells CASSSRTEPSGANVLTF. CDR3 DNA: TGCGCCAGCAGCTCTCGGACGGAGCCCTCTGGGGCCAACGTCCTGACTTTC.

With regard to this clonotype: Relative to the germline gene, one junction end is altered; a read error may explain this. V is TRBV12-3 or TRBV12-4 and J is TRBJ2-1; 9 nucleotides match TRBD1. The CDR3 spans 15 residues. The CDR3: CASTPRDREENERFF. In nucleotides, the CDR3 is TGTGCCAGCACCCCACGGGACAGGGAGGAAAATGAGCGGTTCTTC.

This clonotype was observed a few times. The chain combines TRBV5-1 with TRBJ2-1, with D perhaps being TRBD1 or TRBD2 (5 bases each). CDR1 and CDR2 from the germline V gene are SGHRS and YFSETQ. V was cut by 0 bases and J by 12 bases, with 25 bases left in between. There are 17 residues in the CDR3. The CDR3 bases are TGCGCCAGCAGCTTGGCTCCTTCCCCAGGGCACATGAGGGGGCAGTTCTTC. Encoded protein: CASSLAPSPGHMRGQFF.

This CDR3 is CASSLIPDPGHEQYF. The CDR3 region has the DNA TGTGCCAGCAGCTTAATCCCAGATCCAGGCCACGAGCAGTACTTC. The rearrangement uses TRBV7-2 and TRBJ2-7; no reliable D call. The V gene lost 2 bases and the J gene lost 5 bases, with 16 bases spanning the gap. This CDR3 spans 15 amino acids. Germline loops: CDR1 SGHTA, CDR2 FQGNSA.

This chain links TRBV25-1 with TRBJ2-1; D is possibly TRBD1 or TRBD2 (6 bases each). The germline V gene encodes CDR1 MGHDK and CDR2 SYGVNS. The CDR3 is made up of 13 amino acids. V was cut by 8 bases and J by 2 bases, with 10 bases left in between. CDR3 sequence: CASRGGTYNEQFF. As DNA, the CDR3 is TGTGCCAGCCGAGGGGGGACCTACAATGAGCAGTTCTTC.

Here the CDR3 DNA reads TGCGCCAGCAGCCAAGATCACCTAAACTCCTACGAGCAGTACTTC. This sequence encodes CASSQDHLNSYEQYF. The rearrangement uses TRBV4-3 and TRBJ2-7; no clear D gene. V was trimmed by 0 bases and J by 0 bases, leaving 9 bases between them. The V gene's germline CDR1 is LGHNA and CDR2 YSLEER. The CDR3 is made up of 15 amino acids.

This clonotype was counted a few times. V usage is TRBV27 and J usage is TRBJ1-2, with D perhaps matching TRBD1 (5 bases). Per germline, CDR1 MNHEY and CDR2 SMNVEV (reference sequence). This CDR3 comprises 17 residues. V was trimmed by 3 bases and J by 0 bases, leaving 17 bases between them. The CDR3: CASSFSPGHLTNYGYTF. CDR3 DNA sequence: TGTGCCAGCAGTTTTTCCCCGGGGCACCTTACTAACTATGGCTACACCTTC.

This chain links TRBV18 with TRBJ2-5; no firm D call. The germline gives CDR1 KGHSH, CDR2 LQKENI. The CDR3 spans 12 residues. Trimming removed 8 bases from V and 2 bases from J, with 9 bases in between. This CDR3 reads CASALVQETQYF. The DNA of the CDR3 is TGTGCCAGCGCACTGGTGCAAGAGACCCAGTACTTC.